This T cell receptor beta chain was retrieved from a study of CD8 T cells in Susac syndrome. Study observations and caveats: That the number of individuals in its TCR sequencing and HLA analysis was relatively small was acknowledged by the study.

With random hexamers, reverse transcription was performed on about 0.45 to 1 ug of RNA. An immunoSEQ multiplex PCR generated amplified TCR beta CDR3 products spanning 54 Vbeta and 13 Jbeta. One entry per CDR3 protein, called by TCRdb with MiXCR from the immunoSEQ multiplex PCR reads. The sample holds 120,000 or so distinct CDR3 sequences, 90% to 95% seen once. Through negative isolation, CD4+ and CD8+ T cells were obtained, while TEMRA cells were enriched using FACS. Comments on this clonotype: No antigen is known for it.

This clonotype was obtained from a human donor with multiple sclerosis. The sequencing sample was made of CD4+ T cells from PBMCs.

The CDR3 loop reads CASTLIGDTQYF. In nucleotides, the CDR3 is TGTGCCAGCACGCTAATAGGGGATACGCAGTATTTT. The V gene is TRBV5-6, the J gene TRBJ2-3; D unclear. Trimming stripped 6 bases from V and 6 bases from J, with 11 bases between. Germline lookup yields CDR1 SGHDT and CDR2 YYEEEE. CDR3 length: 12 residues.